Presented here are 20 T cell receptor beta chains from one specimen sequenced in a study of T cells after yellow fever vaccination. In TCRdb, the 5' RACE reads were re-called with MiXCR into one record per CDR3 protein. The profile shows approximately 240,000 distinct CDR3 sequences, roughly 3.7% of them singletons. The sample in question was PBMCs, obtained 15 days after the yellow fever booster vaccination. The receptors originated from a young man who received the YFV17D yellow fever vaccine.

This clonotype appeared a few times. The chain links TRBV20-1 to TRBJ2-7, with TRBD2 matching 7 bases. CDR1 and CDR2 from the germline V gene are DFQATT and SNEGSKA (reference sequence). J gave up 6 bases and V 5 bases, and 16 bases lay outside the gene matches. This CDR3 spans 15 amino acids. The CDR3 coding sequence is TGCAGTGCTTTTTCAGCGGGGCCGGATCAAGCCGAGCAGTACTTC. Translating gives CSAFSAGPDQAEQYF.

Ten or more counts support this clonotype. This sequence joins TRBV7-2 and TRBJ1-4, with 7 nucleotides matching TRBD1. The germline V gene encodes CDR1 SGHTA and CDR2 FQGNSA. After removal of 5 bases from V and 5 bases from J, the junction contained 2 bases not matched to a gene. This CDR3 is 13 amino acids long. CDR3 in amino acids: CASSPTGNEKLFF. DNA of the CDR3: TGTGCCAGCAGCCCGACAGGGAATGAAAAACTGTTTTTT.

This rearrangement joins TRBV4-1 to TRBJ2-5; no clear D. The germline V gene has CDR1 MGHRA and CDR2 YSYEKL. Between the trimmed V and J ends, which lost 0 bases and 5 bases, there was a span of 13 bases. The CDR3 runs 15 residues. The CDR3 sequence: CASSQDASGFETQYF. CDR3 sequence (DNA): TGCGCCAGCAGCCAAGATGCGTCCGGGTTTGAGACCCAGTACTTC.

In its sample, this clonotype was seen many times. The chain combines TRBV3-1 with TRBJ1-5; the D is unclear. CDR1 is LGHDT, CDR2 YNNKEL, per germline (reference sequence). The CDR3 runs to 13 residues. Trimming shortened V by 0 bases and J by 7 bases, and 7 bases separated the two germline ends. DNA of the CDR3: TGTGCCAGCAGCCAAGATATATCCCAGCCCCAGCATTTT. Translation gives CASSQDISQPQHF.

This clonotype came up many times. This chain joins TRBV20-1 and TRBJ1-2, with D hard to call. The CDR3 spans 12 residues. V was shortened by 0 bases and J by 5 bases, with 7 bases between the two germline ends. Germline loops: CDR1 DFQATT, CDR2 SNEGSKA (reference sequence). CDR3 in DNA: TGCAGTGCTAGAGAGAACCGTTATGGCTACACCTTC. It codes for CSARENRYGYTF.

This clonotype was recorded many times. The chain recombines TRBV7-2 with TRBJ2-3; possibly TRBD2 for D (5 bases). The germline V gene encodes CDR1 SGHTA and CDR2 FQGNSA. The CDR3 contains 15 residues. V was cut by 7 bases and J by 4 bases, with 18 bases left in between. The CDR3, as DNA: TGTGCCAGCACCCCTTACGGTAGCGCCTCAGATACGCAGTATTTT. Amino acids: CASTPYGSASDTQYF.

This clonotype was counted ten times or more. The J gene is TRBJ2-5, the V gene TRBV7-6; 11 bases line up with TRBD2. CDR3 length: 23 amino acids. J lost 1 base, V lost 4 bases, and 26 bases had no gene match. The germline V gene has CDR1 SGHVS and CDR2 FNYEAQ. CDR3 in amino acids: CASSSIRSRSLAGGIRFQETQYF. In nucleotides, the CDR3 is TGTGCCAGCAGCTCCATTAGGTCCCGCTCGCTAGCGGGGGGAATCCGTTTCCAAGAGACCCAGTACTTC.

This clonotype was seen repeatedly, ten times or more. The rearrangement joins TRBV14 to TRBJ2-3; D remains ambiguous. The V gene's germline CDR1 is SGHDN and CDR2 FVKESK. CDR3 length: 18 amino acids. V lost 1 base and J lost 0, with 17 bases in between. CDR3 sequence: CASSQVYDRITSTDTQYF. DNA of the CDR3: TGTGCCAGCAGCCAAGTTTATGACCGAATTACTAGCACAGATACGCAGTATTTT.

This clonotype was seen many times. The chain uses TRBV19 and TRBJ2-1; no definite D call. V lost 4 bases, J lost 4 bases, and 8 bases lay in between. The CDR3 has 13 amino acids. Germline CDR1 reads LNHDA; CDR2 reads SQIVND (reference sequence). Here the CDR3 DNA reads TGTGCCAGTAGTACCCTAGATTACAATGAGCAGTTCTTC. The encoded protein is CASSTLDYNEQFF.

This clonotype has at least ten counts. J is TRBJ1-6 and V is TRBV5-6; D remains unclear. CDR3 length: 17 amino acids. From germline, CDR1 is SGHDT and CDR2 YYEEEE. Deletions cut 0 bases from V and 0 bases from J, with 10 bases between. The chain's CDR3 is CASSLAGGSSYNSPLHF. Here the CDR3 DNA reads TGTGCCAGCAGCTTGGCCGGAGGGAGCTCCTATAATTCACCCCTCCACTTT.

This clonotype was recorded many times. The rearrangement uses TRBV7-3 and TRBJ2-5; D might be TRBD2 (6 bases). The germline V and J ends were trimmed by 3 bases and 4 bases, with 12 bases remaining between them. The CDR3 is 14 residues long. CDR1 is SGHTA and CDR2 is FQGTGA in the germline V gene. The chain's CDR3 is CASSLGGEGETQYF. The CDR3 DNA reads TGTGCCAGCAGCTTGGGAGGAGAGGGAGAGACCCAGTACTTC.

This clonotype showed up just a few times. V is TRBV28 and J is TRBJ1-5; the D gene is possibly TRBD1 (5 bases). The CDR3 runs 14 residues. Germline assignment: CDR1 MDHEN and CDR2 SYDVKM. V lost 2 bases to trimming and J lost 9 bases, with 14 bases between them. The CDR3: CASSLGGVVRPQHF. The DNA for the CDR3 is TGTGCCAGCAGTTTAGGGGGGGTGGTAAGGCCCCAGCATTTT.

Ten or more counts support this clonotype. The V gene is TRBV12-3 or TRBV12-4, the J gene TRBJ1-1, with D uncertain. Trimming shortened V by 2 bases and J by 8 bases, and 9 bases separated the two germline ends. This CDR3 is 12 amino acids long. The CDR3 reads CASSLRAEEAFF. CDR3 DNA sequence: TGTGCCAGCAGTTTACGAGCAGAAGAAGCTTTCTTT.

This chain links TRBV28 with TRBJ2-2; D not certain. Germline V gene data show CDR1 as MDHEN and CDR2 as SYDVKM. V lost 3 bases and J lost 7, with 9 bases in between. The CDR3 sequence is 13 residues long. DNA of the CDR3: TGTGCCAGCAGTTTGGCAGCTCTCGGGGAGCTGTTTTTT. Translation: CASSLAALGELFF.

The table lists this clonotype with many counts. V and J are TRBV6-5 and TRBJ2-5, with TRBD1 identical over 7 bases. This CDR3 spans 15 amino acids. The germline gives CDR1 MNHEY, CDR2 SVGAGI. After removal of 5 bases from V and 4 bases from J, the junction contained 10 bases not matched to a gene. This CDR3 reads CASSHNRGFRETQYF. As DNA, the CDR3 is TGTGCCAGCAGTCACAACAGGGGTTTTCGAGAGACCCAGTACTTC.

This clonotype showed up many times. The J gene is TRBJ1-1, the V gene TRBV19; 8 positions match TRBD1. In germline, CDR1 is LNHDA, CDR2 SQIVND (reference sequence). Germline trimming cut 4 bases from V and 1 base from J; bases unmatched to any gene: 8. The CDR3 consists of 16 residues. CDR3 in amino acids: CASSTRARGPNTEAFF. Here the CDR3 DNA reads TGTGCCAGTAGTACGCGAGCCAGGGGGCCGAACACTGAAGCTTTCTTT. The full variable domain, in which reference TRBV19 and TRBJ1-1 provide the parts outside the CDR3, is DGGITQSPKYLFRKEGQNVTLSCEQNLNHDAMYWYRQDPGQGLRLIYYSQIVNDFQKGDIAEGYSVSREKKESFPLTVTSAQKNPTAFYLCASSTRARGPNTEAFFGQGTRLTVV.

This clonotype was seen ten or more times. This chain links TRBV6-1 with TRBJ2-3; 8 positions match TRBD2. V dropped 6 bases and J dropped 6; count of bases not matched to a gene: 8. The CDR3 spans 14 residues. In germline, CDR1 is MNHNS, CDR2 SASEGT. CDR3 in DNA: TGTGCCAGCAGGGAGCGGGGGTTGGGGGATACGCAGTATTTT. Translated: CASRERGLGDTQYF.

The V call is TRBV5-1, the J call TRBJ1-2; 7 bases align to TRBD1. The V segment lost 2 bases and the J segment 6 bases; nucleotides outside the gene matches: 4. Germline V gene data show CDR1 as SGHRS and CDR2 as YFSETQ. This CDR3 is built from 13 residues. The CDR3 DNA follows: TGCGCCAGCAGCTTCCAGGGGGGGAATGGCTACACCTTC. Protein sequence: CASSFQGGNGYTF.

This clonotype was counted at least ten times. The CDR3 is CASSMGTGLLLLAGATGELFF. The CDR3 region has the DNA TGTGCCAGTAGTATGGGGACAGGACTATTATTGCTAGCGGGTGCGACCGGGGAGCTGTTTTTT. The rearrangement links TRBV19 to TRBJ2-2; either TRBD1 or TRBD2 may fit D (8 bases each). Germline V CDR1 and CDR2: LNHDA, SQIVND (reference sequence). V lost 3 bases to trimming and J lost 5 bases, with 31 bases between them. This CDR3 is built from 21 residues.

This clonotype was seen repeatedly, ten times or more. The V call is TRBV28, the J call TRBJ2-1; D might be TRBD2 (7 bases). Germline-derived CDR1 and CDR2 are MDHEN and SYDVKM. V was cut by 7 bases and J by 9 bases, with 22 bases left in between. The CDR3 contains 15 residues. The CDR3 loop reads CASKGGGAILGEQFF. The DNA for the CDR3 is TGTGCCAGCAAGGGGGGGGGCGCGATCTTGGGTGAGCAGTTCTTC.